These T cell receptor beta chains were read from a single sample in a study of blood T cell repertoires in COVID-19. The repertoire was sequenced with immunoSEQ multiplex PCR; TCRdb's copy has only in-frame clones and lacks some. Among around 60,000 clones, more than 75% were seen once, and the ten largest hold about 14%. The sample comprised peripheral blood. The receptors were sampled from a human donor in a cohort sampled during active COVID-19. Both conserved end residues are part of each CDR3. The order of the fields is V gene, J gene, CDR3 protein.

V: TRBV2; J: TRBJ2-7; CDR3: CASSETPSYEQYF
V: TRBV7-9; J: TRBJ1-4; CDR3: CASSAGANEKLFF
V: TRBV15; J: TRBJ1-4; CDR3: CATSRDSQGRAKLFF
V: TRBV7-9; J: TRBJ2-7; CDR3: CASSRDREAEQYF
V: TRBV12-2; J: TRBJ1-1; CDR3: CASRLPDRPNTEAFF
V: TRBV7-3; J: TRBJ1-1; CDR3: CASSLTQGRDTEAFF
V: TRBV19; J: TRBJ1-5; CDR3: CASRTEASNQPQHF
V: TRBV29-1; J: TRBJ2-1; CDR3: CSVKPGDNEQFF
V: TRBV18; J: TRBJ2-5; CDR3: CASSPSGTRWTQYF
V: TRBV11-3; J: TRBJ2-5; CDR3: CASRESSGRETQYF
V: TRBV10-2; J: TRBJ2-7; CDR3: CAIQAAGTGDYEQYF
V: TRBV18; J: TRBJ2-5; CDR3: CASSNSGVREETQYF
V: TRBV19; J: TRBJ2-1; CDR3: CASSDIGLAGGLSYNEQFF
V: TRBV5-1; J: TRBJ2-3; CDR3: CASSLGGLLTDTQYF
V: TRBV3-1/TRBV3-2; J: TRBJ2-1; CDR3: CASSQGFSARGNEQFF
V: TRBV19; J: TRBJ1-2; CDR3: CASSVTGFYGYTF
V: TRBV7-2; J: TRBJ2-5; CDR3: CASSLVRTYQETQYF
V: TRBV5-4; J: TRBJ2-2; CDR3: CASSSGTSDRGLGELFF
V: TRBV7-9; J: TRBJ2-3; CDR3: CASSGWTSGTLLDTQYF
V: TRBV5-1; J: TRBJ2-5; CDR3: CASSAAQGSFKTQYF
V: TRBV10-3; J: TRBJ2-3; CDR3: CAISDLAGGTDTQYF
V: TRBV6-2/TRBV6-3; J: TRBJ1-1; CDR3: CASSYSSDRMNTEAFF
V: TRBV5-6; J: TRBJ2-7; CDR3: CASSFYYEQYF
V: TRBV6-5; J: TRBJ1-1; CDR3: CASRRQGDSTEAFF
V: TRBV28; J: TRBJ2-1; CDR3: CASSLVLGTGGDEQFF
V: TRBV7-2; J: TRBJ2-2; CDR3: CASSLAGGTGELFF
V: TRBV18; J: TRBJ2-3; CDR3: CASSPSTDRVSDTQYF
V: TRBV19; J: TRBJ2-2; CDR3: CASSIFFLAGVSTGELFF
V: TRBV15; J: TRBJ1-2; CDR3: CATSRETGTGSSYTF
V: TRBV14; J: TRBJ2-3; CDR3: CASSQDRLIWGTDTQYF
V: TRBV27; J: TRBJ1-1; CDR3: CASSRGTGGTEAFF
V: TRBV5-1; J: TRBJ2-7; CDR3: CASSSAGTAPYEQYF
V: TRBV7-9; J: TRBJ1-2; CDR3: CASSSSLTPNYGYTF
V: TRBV28; J: TRBJ2-7; CDR3: CASTPQGARYEQYF
V: TRBV2; J: TRBJ2-1; CDR3: CASRGGRKLPGLQRPANEQFF
V: TRBV7-2; J: TRBJ2-7; CDR3: CASSLFRDTHYEQYF
V: TRBV24-1; J: TRBJ2-1; CDR3: CATSDSGLANEQFF
V: TRBV28; J: TRBJ1-3; CDR3: CASSLGGRAQGPGNTIYF
V: TRBV5-6; J: TRBJ1-5; CDR3: CASSLSRYSNQPQHF
V: TRBV5-4; J: TRBJ2-2; CDR3: CASSLQNTGELFF
V: TRBV24-1; J: TRBJ2-1; CDR3: CATSDPGTREQFF
V: TRBV7-2; J: TRBJ2-1; CDR3: CASSTLNEQFF
V: TRBV18; J: TRBJ2-7; CDR3: CASSRTSGSSYEQYF
V: TRBV14; J: TRBJ2-2; CDR3: CASSPTRGGAGELFF
V: TRBV2; J: TRBJ2-2; CDR3: CASSVGQGSTGELFF
V: TRBV5-1; J: TRBJ2-3; CDR3: CASSTGGLAGADTQYF
V: TRBV9; J: TRBJ1-3; CDR3: CASSGIGQGPLSSGNTIYF
V: TRBV5-1; J: TRBJ1-2; CDR3: CASSLVGQGVLPYGYTF
V: TRBV4-1; J: TRBJ1-2; CDR3: CASSQETGGASGYTF